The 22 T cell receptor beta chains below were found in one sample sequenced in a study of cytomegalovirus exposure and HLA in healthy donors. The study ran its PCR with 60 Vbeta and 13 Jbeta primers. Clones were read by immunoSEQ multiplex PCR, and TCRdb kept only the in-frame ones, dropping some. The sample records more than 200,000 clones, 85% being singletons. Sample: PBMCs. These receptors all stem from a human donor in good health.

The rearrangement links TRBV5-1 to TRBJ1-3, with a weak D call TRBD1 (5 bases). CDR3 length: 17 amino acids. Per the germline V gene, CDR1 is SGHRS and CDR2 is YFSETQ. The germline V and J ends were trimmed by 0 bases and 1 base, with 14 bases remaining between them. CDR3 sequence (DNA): TGCGCCAGCAGCTTGGAGCAGGGAATCGGATCTGGAAACACCATATATTTT. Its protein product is CASSLEQGIGSGNTIYF.

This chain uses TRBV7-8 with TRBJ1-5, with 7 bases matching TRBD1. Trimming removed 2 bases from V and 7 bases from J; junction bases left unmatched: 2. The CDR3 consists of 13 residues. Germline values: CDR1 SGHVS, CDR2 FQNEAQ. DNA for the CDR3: TGTGCCAGCAGCTTACGACAGGGCCAGCCCCAGCATTTT. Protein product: CASSLRQGQPQHF.

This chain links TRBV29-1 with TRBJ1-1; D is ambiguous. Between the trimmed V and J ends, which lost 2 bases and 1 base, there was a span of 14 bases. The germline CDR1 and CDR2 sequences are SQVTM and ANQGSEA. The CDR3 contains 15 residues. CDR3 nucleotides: TGCAGCGTTGAACCTGACTCCCAGCCGAACACTGAAGCTTTCTTT. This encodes CSVEPDSQPNTEAFF.

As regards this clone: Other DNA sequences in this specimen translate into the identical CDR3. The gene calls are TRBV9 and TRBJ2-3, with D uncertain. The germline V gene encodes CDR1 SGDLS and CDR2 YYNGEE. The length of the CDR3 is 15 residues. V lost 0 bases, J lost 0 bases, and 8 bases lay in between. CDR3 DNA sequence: TGTGCCAGCAGCGTAGGAGTAGCTAGCACAGATACGCAGTATTTT. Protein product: CASSVGVASTDTQYF.

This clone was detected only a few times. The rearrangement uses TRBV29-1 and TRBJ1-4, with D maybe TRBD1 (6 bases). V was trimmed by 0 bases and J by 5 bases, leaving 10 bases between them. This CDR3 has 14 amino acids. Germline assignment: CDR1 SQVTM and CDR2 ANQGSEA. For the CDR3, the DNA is TGCAGCGTTGAAGATCTACAGGGCAATGAAAAACTGTTTTTT. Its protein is CSVEDLQGNEKLFF.

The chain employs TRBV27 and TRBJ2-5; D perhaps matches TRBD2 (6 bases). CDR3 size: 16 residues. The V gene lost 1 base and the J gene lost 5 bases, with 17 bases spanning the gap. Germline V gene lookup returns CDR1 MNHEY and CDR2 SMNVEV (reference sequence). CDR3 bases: TGTGCCAGCAGTTTATACCCACCCCGGGCGGGGGAGACCCAGTACTTC. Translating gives CASSLYPPRAGETQYF.

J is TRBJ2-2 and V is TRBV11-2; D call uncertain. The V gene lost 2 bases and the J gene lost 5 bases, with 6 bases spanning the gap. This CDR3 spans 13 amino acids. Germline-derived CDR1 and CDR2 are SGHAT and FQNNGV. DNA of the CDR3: TGTGCCAGCAGCTTAATCGGTACCGGGGAGCTGTTTTTT. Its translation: CASSLIGTGELFF.

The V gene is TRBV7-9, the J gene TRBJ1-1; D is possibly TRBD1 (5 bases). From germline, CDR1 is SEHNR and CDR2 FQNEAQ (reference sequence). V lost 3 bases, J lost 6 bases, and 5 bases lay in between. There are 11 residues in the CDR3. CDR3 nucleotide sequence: TGTGCCAGCAGCTTGACAGCTGAAGCTTTCTTT. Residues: CASSLTAEAFF.

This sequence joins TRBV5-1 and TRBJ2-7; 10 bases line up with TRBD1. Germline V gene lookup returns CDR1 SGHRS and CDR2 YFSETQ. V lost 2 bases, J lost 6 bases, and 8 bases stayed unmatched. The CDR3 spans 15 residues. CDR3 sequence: CASSLGTGTGVEQYF. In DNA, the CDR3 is TGCGCCAGCAGCTTAGGAACCGGGACAGGGGTCGAGCAGTACTTC. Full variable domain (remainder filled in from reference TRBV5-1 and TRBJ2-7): KAGVTQTPRYLIKTRGQQVTLSCSPISGHRSVSWYQQTPGQGLQFLFEYFSETQRNKGNFPGRFSGRQFSNSRSEMNVSTLELGDSALYLCASSLGTGTGVEQYFGPGTRLTVT.

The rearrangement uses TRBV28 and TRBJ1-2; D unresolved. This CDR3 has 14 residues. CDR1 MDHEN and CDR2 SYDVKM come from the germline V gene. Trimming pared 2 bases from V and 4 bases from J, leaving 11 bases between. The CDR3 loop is CASSLGLTSYGYTF. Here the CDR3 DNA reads TGTGCCAGCAGTTTAGGGCTGACCTCCTATGGCTACACCTTC.

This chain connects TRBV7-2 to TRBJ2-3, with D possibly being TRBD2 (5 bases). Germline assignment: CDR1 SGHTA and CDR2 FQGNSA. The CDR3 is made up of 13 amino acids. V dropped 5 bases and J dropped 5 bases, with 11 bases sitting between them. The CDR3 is CASSRAVGDTQYF. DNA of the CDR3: TGTGCCAGCAGCCGAGCGGTAGGAGATACGCAGTATTTT.

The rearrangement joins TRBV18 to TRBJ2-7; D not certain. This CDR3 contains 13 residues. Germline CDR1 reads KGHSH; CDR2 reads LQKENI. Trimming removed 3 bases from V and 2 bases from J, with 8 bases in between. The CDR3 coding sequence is TGTGCCAGCTCACCTATCGTCCCCTACGAGCAGTACTTC. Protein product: CASSPIVPYEQYF. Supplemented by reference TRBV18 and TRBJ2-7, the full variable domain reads NAGVMQNPRHLVRRRGQEARLRCSPMKGHSHVYWYRQLPEEGLKFMVYLQKENIIDESGMPKERFSAEFPKEGPSILRIQQVVRGDSAAYFCASSPIVPYEQYFGPGTRLTVT.

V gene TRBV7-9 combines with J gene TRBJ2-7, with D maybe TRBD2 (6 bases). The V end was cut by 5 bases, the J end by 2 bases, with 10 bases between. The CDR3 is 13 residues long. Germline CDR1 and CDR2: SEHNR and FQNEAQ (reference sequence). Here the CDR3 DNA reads TGTGCCAGCAGCGGCGGGGTCCCCTACGAGCAGTACTTC. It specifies CASSGGVPYEQYF.

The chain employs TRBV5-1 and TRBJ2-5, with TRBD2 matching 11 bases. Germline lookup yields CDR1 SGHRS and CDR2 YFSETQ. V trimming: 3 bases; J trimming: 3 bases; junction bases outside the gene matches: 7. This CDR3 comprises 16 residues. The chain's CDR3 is CASSSGLAENKETQYF. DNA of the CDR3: TGCGCCAGCAGCTCGGGACTAGCGGAGAACAAAGAGACCCAGTACTTC.

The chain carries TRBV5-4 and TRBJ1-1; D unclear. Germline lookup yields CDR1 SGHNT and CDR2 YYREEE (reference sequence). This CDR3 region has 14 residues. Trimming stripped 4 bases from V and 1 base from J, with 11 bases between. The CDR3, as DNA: TGTGCCAGCAGCGGAGGGCTGTCGAACACTGAAGCTTTCTTT. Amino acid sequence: CASSGGLSNTEAFF.

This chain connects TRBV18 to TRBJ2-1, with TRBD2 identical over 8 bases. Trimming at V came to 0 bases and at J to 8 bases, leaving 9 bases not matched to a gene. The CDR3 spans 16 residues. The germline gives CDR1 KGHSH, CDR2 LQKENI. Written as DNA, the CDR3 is TGTGCCAGCTCACCACCCCAAAGCGGGAGCTTGGATGAGCAGTTCTTC. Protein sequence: CASSPPQSGSLDEQFF.

The CDR3 is CASSGDSQNQPQHF. CDR3 in DNA: TGTGCCAGTAGTGGGGACAGTCAAAATCAGCCCCAGCATTTT. This chain uses TRBV19 with TRBJ1-5; 7 nucleotides align to TRBD1. CDR1 and CDR2 from the germline V gene are LNHDA and SQIVND (reference sequence). V shed 5 bases and J 4 bases; nucleotides not matched to a gene: 5. The CDR3 loop spans 14 amino acids.

Written as DNA, the CDR3 is TGTGCCAGCAGCCAAGGACTAGCCGGGAATGAGCAGTTCTTC. Protein product: CASSQGLAGNEQFF. The V gene is TRBV14, the J gene TRBJ2-1, with TRBD2 matching 7 bases. After removal of 1 base from V and 7 bases from J, the junction contained 4 bases not matched to a gene. The length of the CDR3 is 14 residues. In germline, CDR1 is SGHDN, CDR2 FVKESK.

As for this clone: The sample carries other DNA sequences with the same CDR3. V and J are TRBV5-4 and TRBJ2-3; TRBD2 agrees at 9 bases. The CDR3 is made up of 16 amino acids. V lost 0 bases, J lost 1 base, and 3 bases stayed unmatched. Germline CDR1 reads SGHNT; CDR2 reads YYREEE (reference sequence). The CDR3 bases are TGTGCCAGCAGCTTGGGGTTAGCGGGAGGCACAGATACGCAGTATTTT. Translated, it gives CASSLGLAGGTDTQYF.

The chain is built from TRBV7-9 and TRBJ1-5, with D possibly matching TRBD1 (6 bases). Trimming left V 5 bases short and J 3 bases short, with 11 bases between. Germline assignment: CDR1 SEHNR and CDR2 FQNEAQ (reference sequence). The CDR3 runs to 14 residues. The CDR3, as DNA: TGTGCCAGCAGCCAGGACAGCTCCAATCAGCCCCAGCATTTT. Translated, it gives CASSQDSSNQPQHF.

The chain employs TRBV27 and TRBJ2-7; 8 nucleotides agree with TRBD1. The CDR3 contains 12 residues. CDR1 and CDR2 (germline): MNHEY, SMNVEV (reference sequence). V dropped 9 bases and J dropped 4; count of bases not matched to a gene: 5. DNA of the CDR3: TGTGCCAGGACAGGGGTTTGGTACGAGCAGTACTTC. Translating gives CARTGVWYEQYF.

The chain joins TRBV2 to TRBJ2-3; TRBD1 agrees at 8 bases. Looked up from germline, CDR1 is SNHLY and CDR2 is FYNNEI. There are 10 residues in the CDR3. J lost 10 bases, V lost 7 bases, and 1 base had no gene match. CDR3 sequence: CASNRGAQYF. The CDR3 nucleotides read TGTGCCAGCAACAGGGGGGCGCAGTATTTT.